A single T cell receptor (beta chain) is shown here with its context. The antigen is undetermined. Extracted RNA was reverse transcribed, and the resulting cDNA served as sequencing template. Only in-frame clones appear in the TCRdb table, and some are missing; sequencing was by immunoSEQ multiplex PCR. The sample yields approximately 210,000 clones, 66% seen once. The treatment: oral pan-JAK inhibitor, 5-10 mg twice daily. The record originates from a study of CD8+ T cells in alopecia areata. Study-level results: Higher clonality than in normal scalp was seen in lesional scalp, especially alopecia totalis/universalis. Many of the expanded lesional clones endured in scalp and blood while on tofacitinib.

CDR1 and CDR2 from the germline V gene are MGHRA and YSYEKL. This CDR3 spans 16 amino acids. Trimming removed 4 bases from V and 2 bases from J, with 16 bases in between. The chain is built from TRBV4-1 and TRBJ2-3, with D tentatively TRBD1 (5 bases). This sequence was found in a human donor with alopecia areata. This sample comprised CD4+ T cells sorted from blood, obtained at week 44, from a patient treated with tofacitinib. The CDR3 nucleotides are TGCGCCAGCAGCCTAAGATGGGGCAGGACCACAGATACGCAGTATTTT. This sequence encodes CASSLRWGRTTDTQYF.